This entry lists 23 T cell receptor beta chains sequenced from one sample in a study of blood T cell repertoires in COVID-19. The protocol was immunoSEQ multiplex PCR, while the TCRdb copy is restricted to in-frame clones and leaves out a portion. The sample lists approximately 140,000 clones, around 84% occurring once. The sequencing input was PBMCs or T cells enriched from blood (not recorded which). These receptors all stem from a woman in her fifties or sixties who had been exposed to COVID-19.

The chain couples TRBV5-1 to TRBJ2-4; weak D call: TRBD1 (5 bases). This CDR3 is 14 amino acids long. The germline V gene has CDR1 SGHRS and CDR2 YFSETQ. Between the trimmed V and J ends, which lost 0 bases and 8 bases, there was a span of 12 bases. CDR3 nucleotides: TGCGCCAGCAGCTTGGCCGTGGGGCGCGACATTCAGTACTTC. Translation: CASSLAVGRDIQYF.

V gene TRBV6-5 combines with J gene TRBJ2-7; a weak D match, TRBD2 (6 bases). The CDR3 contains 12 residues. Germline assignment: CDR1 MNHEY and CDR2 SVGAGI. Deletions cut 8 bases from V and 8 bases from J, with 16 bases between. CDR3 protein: CASGVPEGKQYF. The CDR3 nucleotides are TGTGCCAGCGGGGTGCCGGAGGGTAAGCAGTACTTC.

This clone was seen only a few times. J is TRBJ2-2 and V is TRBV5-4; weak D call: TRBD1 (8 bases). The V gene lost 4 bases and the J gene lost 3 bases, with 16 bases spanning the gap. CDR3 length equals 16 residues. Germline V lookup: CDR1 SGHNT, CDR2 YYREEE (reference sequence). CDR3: CASSPRTGRDTGELFF. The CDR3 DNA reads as TGTGCCAGCAGCCCCCGGACAGGGAGGGACACCGGGGAGCTGTTTTTT. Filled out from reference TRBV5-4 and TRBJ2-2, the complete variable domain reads ETGVTQSPTHLIKTRGQQVTLRCSSQSGHNTVSWYQQALGQGPQFIFQYYREEENGRGNFPPRFSGLQFPNYSSELNVNALELDDSALYLCASSPRTGRDTGELFFGEGSRLTVL.

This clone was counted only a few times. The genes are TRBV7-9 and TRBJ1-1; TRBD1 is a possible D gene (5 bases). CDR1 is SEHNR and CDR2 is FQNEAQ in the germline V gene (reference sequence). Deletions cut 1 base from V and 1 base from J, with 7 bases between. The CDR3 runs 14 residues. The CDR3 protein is CASSLGQGNTEAFF. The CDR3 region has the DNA TGTGCCAGCAGCTTAGGGCAGGGGAACACTGAAGCTTTCTTT. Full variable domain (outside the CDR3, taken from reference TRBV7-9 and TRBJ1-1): DTGVSQNPRHKITKRGQNVTFRCDPISEHNRLYWYRQTLGQGPEFLTYFQNEAQLEKSRLLSDRFSAERPKGSFSTLEIQRTEQGDSAMYLCASSLGQGNTEAFFGQGTRLTVV.

The CDR3: CASSRGEPTDTQYF. The CDR3 DNA follows: TGTGCCAGCTCCCGCGGGGAGCCCACAGATACGCAGTATTTT. The chain combines TRBV6-5 with TRBJ2-3; tentative D call: TRBD2 (6 bases). This CDR3 comprises 14 residues. The germline V gene has CDR1 MNHEY and CDR2 SVGAGI. V lost 8 bases and J 2 bases, leaving 14 bases between the germline ends.

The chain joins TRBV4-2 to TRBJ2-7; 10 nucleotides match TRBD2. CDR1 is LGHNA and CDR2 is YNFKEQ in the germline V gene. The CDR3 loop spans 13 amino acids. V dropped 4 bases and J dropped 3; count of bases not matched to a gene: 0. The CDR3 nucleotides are TGTGCCAGCAGCCGGACTAGCGGCTACGAGCAGTACTTC. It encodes CASSRTSGYEQYF.

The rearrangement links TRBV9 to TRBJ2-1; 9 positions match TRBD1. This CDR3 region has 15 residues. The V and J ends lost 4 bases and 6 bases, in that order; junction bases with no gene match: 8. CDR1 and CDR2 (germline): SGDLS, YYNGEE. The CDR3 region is CASSLGQGGFNEQFF. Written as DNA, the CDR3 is TGTGCCAGCAGCCTGGGACAGGGAGGATTCAATGAGCAGTTCTTC.

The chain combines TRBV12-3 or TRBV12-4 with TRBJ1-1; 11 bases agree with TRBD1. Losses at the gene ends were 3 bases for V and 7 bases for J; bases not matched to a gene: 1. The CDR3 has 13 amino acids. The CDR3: CASSFGTGGEAFF. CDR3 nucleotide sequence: TGTGCCAGCAGTTTTGGGACAGGGGGTGAAGCTTTCTTT.

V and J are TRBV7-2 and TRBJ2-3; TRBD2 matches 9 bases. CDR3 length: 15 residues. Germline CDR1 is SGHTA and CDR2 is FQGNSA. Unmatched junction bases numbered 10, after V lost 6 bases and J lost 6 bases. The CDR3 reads CASRLSGRREDTQYF. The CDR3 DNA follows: TGTGCCAGCAGGTTAAGCGGGAGGAGAGAGGATACGCAGTATTTT.

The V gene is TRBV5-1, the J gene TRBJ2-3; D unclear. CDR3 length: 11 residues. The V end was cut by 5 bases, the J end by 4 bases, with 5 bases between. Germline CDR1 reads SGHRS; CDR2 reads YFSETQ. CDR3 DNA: TGCGCCAGCAGACGGGCAGATACGCAGTATTTT. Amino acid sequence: CASRRADTQYF.

CDR3 sequence reads: CASSGRTSGRSYEQYF. The DNA for the CDR3 is TGTGCCAGTAGTGGCCGGACTAGCGGGAGATCCTACGAGCAGTACTTC. J is TRBJ2-7 and V is TRBV19; 13 nucleotides match TRBD2. The germline gives CDR1 LNHDA, CDR2 SQIVND (reference sequence). V lost 5 bases to trimming and J lost 1 base; unmatched junction nucleotides: 5. The CDR3 is 16 amino acids.

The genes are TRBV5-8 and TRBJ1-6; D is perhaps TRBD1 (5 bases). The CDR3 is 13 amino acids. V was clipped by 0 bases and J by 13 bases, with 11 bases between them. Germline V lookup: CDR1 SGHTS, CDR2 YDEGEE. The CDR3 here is CASSLEGSWPLHF. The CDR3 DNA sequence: TGTGCCAGCAGCTTGGAGGGGTCGTGGCCCCTCCACTTT.

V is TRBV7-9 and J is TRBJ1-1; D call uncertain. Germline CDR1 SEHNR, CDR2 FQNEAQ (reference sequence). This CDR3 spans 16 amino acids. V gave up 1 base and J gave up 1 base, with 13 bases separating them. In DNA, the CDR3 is TGTGCCAGCAGCTTAGGGGGAGGGTGGACGAACACTGAAGCTTTCTTT. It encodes CASSLGGGWTNTEAFF.

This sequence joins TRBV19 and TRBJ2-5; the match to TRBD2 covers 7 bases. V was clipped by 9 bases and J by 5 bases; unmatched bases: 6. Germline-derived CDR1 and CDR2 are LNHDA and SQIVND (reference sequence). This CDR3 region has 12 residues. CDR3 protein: CASGGSWETQYF. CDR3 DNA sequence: TGTGCCAGCGGGGGGTCCTGGGAGACCCAGTACTTC.

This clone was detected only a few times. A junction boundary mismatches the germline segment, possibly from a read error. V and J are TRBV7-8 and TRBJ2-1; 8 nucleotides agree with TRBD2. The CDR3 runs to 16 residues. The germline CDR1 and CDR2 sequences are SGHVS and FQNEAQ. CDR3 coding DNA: TGTGCCAGCAGGTTAGCGGGGAGCAGCACCTACAATGAGCAGTTCTTC. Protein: CASRLAGSSTYNEQFF.

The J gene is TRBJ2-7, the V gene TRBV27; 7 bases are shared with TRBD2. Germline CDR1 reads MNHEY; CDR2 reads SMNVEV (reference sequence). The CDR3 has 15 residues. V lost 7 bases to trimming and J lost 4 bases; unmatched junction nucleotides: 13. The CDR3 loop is CASTPYGGEGYEQYF. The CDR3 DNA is TGTGCCAGCACCCCATATGGGGGGGAAGGGTACGAGCAGTACTTC.

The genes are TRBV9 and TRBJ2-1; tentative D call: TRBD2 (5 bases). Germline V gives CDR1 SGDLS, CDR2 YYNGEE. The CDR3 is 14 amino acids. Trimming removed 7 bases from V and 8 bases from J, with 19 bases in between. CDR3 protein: CASGGGGFGDEQFF. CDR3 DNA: TGTGCCAGCGGAGGCGGAGGCTTCGGGGATGAGCAGTTCTTC.

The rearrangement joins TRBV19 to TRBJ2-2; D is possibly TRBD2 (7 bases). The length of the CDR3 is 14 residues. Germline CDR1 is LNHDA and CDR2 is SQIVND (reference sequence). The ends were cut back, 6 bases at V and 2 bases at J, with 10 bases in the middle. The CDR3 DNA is TGTGCCAGTAGAGCGGGGACAAACACCGGGGAGCTGTTTTTT. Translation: CASRAGTNTGELFF.

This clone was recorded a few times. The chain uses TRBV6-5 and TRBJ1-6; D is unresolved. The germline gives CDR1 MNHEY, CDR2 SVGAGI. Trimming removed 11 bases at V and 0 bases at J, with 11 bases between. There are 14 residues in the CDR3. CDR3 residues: CAVQGSSYNSPLHF. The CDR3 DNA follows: TGTGCCGTTCAAGGGAGCTCCTATAATTCACCCCTCCACTTT.

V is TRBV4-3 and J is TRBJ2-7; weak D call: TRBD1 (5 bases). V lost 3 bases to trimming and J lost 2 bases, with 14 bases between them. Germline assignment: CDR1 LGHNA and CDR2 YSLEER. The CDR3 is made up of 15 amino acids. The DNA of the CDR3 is TGCGCCAGCAGCCACAGGGTGGGGTACACCTACGAGCAGTACTTC. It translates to CASSHRVGYTYEQYF.

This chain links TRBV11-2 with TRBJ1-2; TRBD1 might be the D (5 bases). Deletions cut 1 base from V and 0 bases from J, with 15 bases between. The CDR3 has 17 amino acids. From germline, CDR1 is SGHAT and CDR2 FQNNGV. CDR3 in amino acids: CASSLGYRQAPNYGYTF. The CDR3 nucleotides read TGTGCCAGCAGCTTAGGGTACAGGCAGGCCCCTAACTATGGCTACACCTTC. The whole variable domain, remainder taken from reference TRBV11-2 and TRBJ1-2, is EAGVAQSPRYKIIEKRQSVAFWCNPISGHATLYWYQQILGQGPKLLIQFQNNGVVDDSQLPKDRFSAERLKGVDSTLKIQPAKLEDSAVYLCASSLGYRQAPNYGYTFGSGTRLTVV.

CDR3 coding DNA: TGTGCCAGCAGTGGACAACAGGGTCGGTATGGCTACACCTTC. Protein product: CASSGQQGRYGYTF. The rearrangement links TRBV2 to TRBJ1-2; tentatively, D is TRBD1 (6 bases). The CDR3 is made up of 14 amino acids. V shed 4 bases and J shed 5 bases, with 14 bases lying between them. Germline V gene sequence: CDR1 SNHLY, CDR2 FYNNEI.

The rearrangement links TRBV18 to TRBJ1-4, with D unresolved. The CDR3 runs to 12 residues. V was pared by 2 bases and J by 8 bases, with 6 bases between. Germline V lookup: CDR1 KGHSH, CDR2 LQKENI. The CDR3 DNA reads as TGTGCCAGCTCACCAGTCGTCGAAAAACTGTTTTTT. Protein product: CASSPVVEKLFF.